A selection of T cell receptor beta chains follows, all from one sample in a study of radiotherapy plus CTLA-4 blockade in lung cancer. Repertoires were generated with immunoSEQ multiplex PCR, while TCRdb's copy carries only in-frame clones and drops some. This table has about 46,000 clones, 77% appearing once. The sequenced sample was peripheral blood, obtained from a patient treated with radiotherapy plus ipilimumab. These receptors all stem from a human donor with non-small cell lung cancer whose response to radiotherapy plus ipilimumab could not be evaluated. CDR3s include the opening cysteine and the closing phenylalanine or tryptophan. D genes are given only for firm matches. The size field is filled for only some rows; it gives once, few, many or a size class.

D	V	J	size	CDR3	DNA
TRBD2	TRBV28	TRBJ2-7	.	CASSHPLAGIYEQYF	TGTGCCAGCAGCCACCCTCTAGCGGGAATCTACGAGCAGTACTTC
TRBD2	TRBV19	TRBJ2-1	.	CASRPLAGGYNEQFF	TGTGCCAGTAGACCACTAGCGGGGGGTTACAATGAGCAGTTCTTC
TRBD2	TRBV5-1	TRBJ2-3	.	CASSGSGLGLALGDTQYF	TGCGCCAGCAGTGGATCTGGCCTGGGACTAGCGTTAGGAGATACGCAGTATTTT
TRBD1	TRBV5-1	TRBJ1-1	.	CASSYQGAGTEAFF	TGCGCCAGCAGCTATCAGGGGGCTGGCACTGAAGCTTTCTTT
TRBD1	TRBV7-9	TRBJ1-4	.	CASSSGQTNEKLFF	TGTGCCAGCAGCTCGGGACAGACTAATGAAAAACTGTTTTTT
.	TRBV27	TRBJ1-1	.	CASSLRQGRGAFF	TGTGCCAGCAGTTTAAGGCAGGGGAGAGGCGCTTTCTTT
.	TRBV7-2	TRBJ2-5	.	CATRVSGETQYF	TGTGCCACCCGGGTGTCTGGAGAGACCCAGTACTTC
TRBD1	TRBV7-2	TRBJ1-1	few	CASSVRDRVTEAFF	TGTGCCAGCAGCGTCCGTGACAGGGTGACTGAAGCTTTCTTT
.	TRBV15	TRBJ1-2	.	CATSPRRVTYGYTF	TGTGCCACCAGCCCCCGACGGGTGACCTATGGCTACACCTTC
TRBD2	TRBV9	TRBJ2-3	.	CASSARGAGVSTDTQYF	TGTGCCAGCAGCGCCCGGGGAGCGGGGGTTAGCACAGATACGCAGTATTTT
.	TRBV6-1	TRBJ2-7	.	CASSVPPTYEQYF	TGTGCCAGCAGTGTTCCACCTACCTACGAGCAGTACTTC
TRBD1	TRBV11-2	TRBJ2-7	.	CASSSLRQGLGYEQYF	TGTGCCAGCAGCTCCCTACGACAGGGGCTCGGTTACGAGCAGTACTTC
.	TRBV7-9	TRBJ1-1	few	CASSLDRNTEAFF	TGTGCCAGCAGCCTTGACAGGAACACTGAAGCTTTCTTT
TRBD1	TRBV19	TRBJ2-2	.	CASNDKGAITGELFF	TGTGCCAGTAACGATAAGGGGGCAATCACCGGGGAGCTGTTTTTT
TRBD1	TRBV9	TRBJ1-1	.	CASSGGDSLNTEAFF	TGTGCCAGCAGCGGGGGGGACAGCCTGAACACTGAAGCTTTCTTT
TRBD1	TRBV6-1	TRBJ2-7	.	CASSVDRGMRFEQYF	TGTGCCAGCAGTGTAGACAGGGGAATGCGGTTCGAGCAGTACTTC
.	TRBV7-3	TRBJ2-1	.	CASSSGVAEYNEQFF	TGTGCCAGCAGCTCCGGAGTAGCGGAGTACAATGAGCAGTTCTTC
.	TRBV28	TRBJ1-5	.	CANSRDSNQPQHF	TGTGCCAATTCCAGGGATAGCAATCAGCCCCAGCATTTT